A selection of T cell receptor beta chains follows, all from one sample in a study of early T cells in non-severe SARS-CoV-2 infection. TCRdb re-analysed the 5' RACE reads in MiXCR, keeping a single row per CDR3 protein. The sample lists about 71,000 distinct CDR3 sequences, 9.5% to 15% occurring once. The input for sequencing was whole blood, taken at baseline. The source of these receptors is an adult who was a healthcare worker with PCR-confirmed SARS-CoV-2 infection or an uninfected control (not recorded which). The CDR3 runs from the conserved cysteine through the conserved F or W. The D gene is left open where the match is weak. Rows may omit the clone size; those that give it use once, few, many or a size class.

CASSLQGALYNEQFF,TGCGCCAGCAGCTTGCAGGGGGCGCTCTACAATGAGCAGTTCTTC,TRBD1,-,TRBJ2-1,TRBV5-1,15
CASRAGENYEQYF,TGTGCCAGCAGGGCGGGGGAAAACTACGAGCAGTACTTC,TRBD2,-,TRBJ2-7,TRBV6-6,13
CSAYSDVTEAFF,TGCAGTGCCTACTCGGATGTCACTGAAGCTTTCTTT,-,few,TRBJ1-1,TRBV20-1,12
CASGRQGAETQYF,TGCGCCAGCGGGCGACAGGGGGCTGAGACCCAGTACTTC,TRBD1,-,TRBJ2-5,TRBV5-1,13
CASSLAAVRGGLNNEQFF,TGTGCCAGCAGCTTAGCGGCGGTCCGGGGGGGCCTCAACAATGAGCAGTTCTTC,TRBD2,-,TRBJ2-1,TRBV7-6,18
CASSPRLDRDYTF,TGTGCCAGCAGCCCCCGGCTAGACAGGGACTACACCTTC,TRBD1,-,TRBJ1-2,TRBV3-1,13
CASNVPTGYNEQFF,TGTGCCAGCAATGTCCCAACTGGATACAATGAGCAGTTCTTC,-,-,TRBJ2-1,TRBV2,14
CASHLTGALGSYNEQFF,TGTGCCAGCCATTTAACAGGGGCGCTGGGGTCCTACAATGAGCAGTTCTTC,TRBD1,-,TRBJ2-1,TRBV28,17
CSVDLQGEQYF,TGCAGCGTTGACCTCCAAGGGGAGCAGTACTTC,-,few,TRBJ2-7,TRBV29-1,11
CASRVTGGPYNEQFF,TGTGCCAGCAGGGTGACAGGGGGTCCGTACAATGAGCAGTTCTTC,TRBD1,-,TRBJ2-1,TRBV11-2,15
CASSQEGSGGRADTQYF,TGCGCCAGCAGCCAAGAAGGGAGCGGGGGGCGTGCAGATACGCAGTATTTT,TRBD2,-,TRBJ2-3,TRBV4-3,17